This T cell receptor beta chain originates from a study of blood T cell repertoires in COVID-19. This clone was seen just once. CDR3 length: 12 residues. Trimming removed 6 bases from V and 4 bases from J, with 9 bases in between. The table came from immunoSEQ multiplex PCR; TCRdb's copy has only in-frame clones and leaves some out. The sample lists a few hundred thousand clones, more than 75% seen once, with 1.5% to 2% in the top ten. Participants were placed into cohorts based on the clinical history they reported. The clonotype comes from a man between 40 and 49 years old who had recovered from COVID-19. This chain connects TRBV12-3 or TRBV12-4 to TRBJ1-2; possibly TRBD1 for D (6 bases). Input material: PBMCs or T cells enriched from blood (not recorded which). The CDR3 nucleotides are TGTGCCAGCAGGGGGGGGGCCTATGGCTACACCTTC. It is translated as CASRGGAYGYTF.